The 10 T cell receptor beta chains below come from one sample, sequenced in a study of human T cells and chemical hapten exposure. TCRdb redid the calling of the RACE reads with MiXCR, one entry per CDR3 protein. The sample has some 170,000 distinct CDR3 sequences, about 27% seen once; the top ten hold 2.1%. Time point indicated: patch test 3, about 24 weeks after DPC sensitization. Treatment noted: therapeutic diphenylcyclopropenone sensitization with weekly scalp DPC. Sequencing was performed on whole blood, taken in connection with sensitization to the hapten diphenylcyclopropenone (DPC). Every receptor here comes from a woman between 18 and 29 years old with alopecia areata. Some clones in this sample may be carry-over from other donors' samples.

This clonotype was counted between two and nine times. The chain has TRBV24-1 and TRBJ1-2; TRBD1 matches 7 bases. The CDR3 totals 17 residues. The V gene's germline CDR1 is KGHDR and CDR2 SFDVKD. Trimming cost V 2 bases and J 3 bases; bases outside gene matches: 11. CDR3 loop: CATSDSGGGAEDYGYTF. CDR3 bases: TGTGCCACCAGTGATTCAGGGGGGGGGGCTGAGGACTATGGCTACACCTTC.

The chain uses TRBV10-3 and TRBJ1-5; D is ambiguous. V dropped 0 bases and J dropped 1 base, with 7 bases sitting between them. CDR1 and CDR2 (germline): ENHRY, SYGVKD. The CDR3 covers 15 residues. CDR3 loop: CAISESNLSNQPQHF. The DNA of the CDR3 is TGTGCCATCAGTGAGTCGAACCTAAGCAATCAGCCCCAGCATTTT.

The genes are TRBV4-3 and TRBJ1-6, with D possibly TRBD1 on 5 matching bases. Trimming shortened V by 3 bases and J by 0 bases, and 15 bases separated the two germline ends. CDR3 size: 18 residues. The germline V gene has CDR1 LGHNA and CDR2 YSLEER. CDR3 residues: CASSQDISTASYNSPLHF. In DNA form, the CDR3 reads TGCGCCAGCAGCCAGGATATATCGACAGCCTCCTATAATTCACCCCTCCACTTT.

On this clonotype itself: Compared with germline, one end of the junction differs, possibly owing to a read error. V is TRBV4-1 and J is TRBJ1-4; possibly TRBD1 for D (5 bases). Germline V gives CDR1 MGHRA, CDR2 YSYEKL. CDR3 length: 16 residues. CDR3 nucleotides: TGCGCCAGCAGTCAAGGCTGGGACCCCTCGAATGAAAAACTGTTTTTT. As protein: CASSQGWDPSNEKLFF.

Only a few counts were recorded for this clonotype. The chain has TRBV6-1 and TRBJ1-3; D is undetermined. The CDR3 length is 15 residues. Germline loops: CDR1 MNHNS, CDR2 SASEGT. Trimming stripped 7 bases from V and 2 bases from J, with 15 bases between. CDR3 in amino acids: CASIHGKGTGNTIYF. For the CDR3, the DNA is TGTGCCAGCATCCATGGGAAGGGAACTGGAAACACCATATATTTT.

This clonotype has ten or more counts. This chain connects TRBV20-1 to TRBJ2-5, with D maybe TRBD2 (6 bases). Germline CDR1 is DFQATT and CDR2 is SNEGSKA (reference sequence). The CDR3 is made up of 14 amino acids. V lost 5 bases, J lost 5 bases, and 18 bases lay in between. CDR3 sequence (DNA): TGCAGTGCTGCCAGACACTTAGGAGGGGAGACCCAGTACTTC. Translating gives CSAARHLGGETQYF.

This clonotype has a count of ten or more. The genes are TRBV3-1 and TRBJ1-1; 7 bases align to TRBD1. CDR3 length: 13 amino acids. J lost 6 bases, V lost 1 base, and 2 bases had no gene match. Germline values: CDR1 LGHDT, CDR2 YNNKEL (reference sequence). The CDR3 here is CASSQVQGAEAFF. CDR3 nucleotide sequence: TGTGCCAGCAGCCAAGTTCAGGGGGCTGAAGCTTTCTTT.

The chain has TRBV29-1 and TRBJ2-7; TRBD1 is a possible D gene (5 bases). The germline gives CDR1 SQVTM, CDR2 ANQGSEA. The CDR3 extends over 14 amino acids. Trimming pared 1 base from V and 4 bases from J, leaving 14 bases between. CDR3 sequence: CSVEGGNLPYEQYF. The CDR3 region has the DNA TGCAGCGTTGAAGGGGGCAACCTCCCTTACGAGCAGTACTTC.

The CDR3 coding sequence is TGTGCCAGCAGTTACCCTGGGACAGGGGGCTACGAGCAGTACTTC. Amino acids: CASSYPGTGGYEQYF. The rearrangement links TRBV6-5 to TRBJ2-7, with 11 bases aligning to TRBD1. CDR3 length: 15 residues. The germline gives CDR1 MNHEY, CDR2 SVGAGI. V was clipped by 2 bases and J by 3 bases; unmatched bases: 3.

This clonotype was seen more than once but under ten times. As DNA, the CDR3 is TGTGCCACCTCAAGTACGACTAGTCGGGAGGGGCAGCAGTTCTTC. Its protein product is CATSSTTSREGQQFF. The chain carries TRBV24-1 and TRBJ2-1; 8 bases map to TRBD2. The CDR3 loop spans 15 amino acids. The germline V gene encodes CDR1 KGHDR and CDR2 SFDVKD. V dropped 9 bases and J dropped 11; count of bases not matched to a gene: 17.